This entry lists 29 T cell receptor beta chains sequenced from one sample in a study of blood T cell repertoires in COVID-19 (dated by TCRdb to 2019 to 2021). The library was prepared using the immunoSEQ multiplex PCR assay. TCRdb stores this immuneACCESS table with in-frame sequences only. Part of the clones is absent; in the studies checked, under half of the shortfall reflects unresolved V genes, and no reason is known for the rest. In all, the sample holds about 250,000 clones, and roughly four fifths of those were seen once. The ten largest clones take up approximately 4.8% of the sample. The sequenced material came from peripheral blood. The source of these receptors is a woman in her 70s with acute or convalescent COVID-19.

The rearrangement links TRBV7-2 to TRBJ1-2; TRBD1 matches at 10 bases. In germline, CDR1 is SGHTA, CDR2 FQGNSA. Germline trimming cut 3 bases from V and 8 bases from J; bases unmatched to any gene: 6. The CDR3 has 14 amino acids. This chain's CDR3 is CASSFGQGVGGYTF. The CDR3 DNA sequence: TGTGCCAGCAGCTTTGGACAGGGGGTTGGAGGCTACACCTTC.

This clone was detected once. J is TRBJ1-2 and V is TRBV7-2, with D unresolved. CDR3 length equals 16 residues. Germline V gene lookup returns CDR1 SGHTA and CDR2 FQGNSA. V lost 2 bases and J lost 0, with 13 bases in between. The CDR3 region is CASSLITKMANYGYTF. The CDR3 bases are TGTGCCAGCAGCTTAATCACTAAGATGGCTAACTATGGCTACACCTTC.

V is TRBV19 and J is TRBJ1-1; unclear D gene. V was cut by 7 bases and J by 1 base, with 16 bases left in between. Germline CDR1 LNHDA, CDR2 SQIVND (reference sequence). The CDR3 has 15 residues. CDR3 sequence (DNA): TGTGCCAGTAAGACGGGTCATAGGCCGAACACTGAAGCTTTCTTT. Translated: CASKTGHRPNTEAFF.

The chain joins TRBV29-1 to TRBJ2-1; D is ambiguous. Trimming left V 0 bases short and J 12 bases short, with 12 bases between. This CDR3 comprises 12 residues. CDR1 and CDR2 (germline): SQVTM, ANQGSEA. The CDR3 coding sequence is TGCAGCGTTGAAGAAAACAGTAAGACGCAGTTCTTC. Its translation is CSVEENSKTQFF.

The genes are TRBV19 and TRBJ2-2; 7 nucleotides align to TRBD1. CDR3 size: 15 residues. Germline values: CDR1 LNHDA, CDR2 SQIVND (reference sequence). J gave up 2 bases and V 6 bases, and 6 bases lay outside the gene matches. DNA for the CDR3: TGTGCCAGTAGAAGGGACAGACCTAACACCGGGGAGCTGTTTTTT. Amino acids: CASRRDRPNTGELFF.

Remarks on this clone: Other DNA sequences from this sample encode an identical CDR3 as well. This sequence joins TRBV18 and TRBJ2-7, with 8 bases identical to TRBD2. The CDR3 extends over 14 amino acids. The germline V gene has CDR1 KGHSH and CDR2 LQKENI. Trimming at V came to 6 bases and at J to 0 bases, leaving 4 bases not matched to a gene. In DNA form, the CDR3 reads TGTGCCAGCTCTTCAAGCGGGGGCTCCTACGAGCAGTACTTC. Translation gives CASSSSGGSYEQYF.

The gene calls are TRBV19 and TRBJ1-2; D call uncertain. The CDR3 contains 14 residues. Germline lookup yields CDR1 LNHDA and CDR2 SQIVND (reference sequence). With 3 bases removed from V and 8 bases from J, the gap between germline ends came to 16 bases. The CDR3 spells CASSIFAGLGGYTF. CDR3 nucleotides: TGTGCCAGTAGTATTTTTGCGGGGTTAGGCGGCTACACCTTC. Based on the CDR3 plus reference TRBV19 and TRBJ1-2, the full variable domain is DGGITQSPKYLFRKEGQNVTLSCEQNLNHDAMYWYRQDPGQGLRLIYYSQIVNDFQKGDIAEGYSVSREKKESFPLTVTSAQKNPTAFYLCASSIFAGLGGYTFGSGTRLTVV.

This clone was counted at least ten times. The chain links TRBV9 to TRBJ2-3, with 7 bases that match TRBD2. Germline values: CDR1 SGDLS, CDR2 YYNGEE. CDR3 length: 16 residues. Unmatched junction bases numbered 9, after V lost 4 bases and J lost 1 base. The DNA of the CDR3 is TGTGCCAGCAGCATCTCAGCGGGGACGGGCACAGATACGCAGTATTTT. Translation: CASSISAGTGTDTQYF.

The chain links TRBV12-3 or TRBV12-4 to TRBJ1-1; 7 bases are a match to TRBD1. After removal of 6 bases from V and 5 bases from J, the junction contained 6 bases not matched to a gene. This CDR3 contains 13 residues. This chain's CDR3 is CASSQTGVTEAFF. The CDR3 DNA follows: TGTGCCAGCAGCCAAACAGGGGTTACTGAAGCTTTCTTT.

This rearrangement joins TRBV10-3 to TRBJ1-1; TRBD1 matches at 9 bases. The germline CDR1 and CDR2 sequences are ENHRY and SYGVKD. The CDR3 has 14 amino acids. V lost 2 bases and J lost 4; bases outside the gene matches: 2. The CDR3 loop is CAISEPTGGTEAFF. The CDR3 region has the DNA TGTGCCATCAGTGAGCCGACAGGGGGCACTGAAGCTTTCTTT.

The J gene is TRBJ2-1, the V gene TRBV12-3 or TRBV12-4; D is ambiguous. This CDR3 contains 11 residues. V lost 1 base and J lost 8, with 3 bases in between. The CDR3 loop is CASSLVYEQFF. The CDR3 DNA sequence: TGTGCCAGCAGTTTAGTCTATGAGCAGTTCTTC.

The CDR3 nucleotides are TGTGCCAGCAGTGAACGAGTAGAGCTCGAAAAACTGTTTTTT. This gives the protein CASSERVELEKLFF. The rearrangement joins TRBV2 to TRBJ1-4, with D unclear. V lost 2 bases and J 8 bases, leaving 12 bases between the germline ends. Per germline, CDR1 SNHLY and CDR2 FYNNEI. This CDR3 has 14 residues.

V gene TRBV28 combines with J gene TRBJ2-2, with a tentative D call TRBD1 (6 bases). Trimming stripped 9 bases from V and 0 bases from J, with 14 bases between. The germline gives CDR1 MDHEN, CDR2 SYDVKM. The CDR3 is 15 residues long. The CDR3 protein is CASHGAGANTGELFF. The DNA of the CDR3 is TGTGCCAGTCATGGGGCAGGGGCGAACACCGGGGAGCTGTTTTTT.

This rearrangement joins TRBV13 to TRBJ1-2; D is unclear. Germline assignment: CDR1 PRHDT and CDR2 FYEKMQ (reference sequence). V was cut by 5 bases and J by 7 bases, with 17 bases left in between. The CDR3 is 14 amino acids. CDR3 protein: CASSPAAVRRGYTF. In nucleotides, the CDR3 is TGTGCCAGCAGCCCCGCCGCAGTACGTCGTGGCTACACCTTC.

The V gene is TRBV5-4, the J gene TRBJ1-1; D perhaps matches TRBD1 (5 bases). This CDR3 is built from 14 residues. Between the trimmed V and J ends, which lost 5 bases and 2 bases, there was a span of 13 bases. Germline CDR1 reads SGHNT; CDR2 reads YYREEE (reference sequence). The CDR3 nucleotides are TGTGCCAGCAGGGCAGACAGACCTAACACTGAAGCTTTCTTT. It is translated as CASRADRPNTEAFF.

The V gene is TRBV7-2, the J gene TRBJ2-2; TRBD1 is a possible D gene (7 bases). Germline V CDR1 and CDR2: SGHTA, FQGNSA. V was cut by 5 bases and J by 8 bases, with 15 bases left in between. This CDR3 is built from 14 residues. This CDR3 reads CASSARQGLGELFF. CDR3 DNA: TGTGCCAGCAGCGCCCGACAGGGACTTGGGGAGCTGTTTTTT.

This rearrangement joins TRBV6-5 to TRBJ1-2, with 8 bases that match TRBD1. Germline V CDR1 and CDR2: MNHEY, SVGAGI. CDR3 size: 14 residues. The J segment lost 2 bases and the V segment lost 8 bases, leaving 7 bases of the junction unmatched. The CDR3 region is CASSGGSLNYGYTF. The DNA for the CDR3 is TGTGCCAGCTCAGGGGGCAGTCTCAACTATGGCTACACCTTC.

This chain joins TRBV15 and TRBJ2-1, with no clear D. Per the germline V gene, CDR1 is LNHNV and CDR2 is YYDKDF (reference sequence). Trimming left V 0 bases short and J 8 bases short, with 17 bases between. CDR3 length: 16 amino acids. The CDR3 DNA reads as TGTGCCACCAGCAGAGAGGTAGTAGGAGTTTGGGATGAGCAGTTCTTC. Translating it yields CATSREVVGVWDEQFF.

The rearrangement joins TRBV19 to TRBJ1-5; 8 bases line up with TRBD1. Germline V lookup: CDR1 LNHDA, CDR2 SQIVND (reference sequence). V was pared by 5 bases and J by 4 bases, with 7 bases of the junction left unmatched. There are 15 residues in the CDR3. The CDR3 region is CASSYGTGGNQPQHF. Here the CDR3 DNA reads TGTGCCAGTAGTTACGGGACAGGAGGAAATCAGCCCCAGCATTTT. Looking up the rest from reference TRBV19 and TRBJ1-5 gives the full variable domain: DGGITQSPKYLFRKEGQNVTLSCEQNLNHDAMYWYRQDPGQGLRLIYYSQIVNDFQKGDIAEGYSVSREKKESFPLTVTSAQKNPTAFYLCASSYGTGGNQPQHFGDGTRLSIL.

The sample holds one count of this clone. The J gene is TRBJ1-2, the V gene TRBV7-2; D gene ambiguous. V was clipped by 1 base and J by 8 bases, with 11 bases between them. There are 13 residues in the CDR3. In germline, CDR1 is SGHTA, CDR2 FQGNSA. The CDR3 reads CASSLVRVDGYTF. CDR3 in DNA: TGTGCCAGCAGCTTAGTGAGGGTCGACGGCTACACCTTC.

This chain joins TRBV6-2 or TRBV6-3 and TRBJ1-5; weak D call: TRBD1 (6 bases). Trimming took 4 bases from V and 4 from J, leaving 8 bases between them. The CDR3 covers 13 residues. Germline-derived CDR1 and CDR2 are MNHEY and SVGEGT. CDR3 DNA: TGTGCCAGCAGTTGGGGGCTGAATCAGCCCCAGCATTTT. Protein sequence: CASSWGLNQPQHF.

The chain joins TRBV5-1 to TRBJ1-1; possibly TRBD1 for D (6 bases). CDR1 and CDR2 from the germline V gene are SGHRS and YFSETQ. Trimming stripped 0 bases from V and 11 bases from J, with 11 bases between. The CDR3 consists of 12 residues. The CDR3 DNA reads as TGCGCCAGCAGCTTGGACAGGGTTTCGGCTTTCTTT. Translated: CASSLDRVSAFF.

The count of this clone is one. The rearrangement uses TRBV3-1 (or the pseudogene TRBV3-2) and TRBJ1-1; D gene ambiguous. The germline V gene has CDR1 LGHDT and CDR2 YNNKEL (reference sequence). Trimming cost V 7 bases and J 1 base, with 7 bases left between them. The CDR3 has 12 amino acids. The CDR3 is CASKTGNTEAFF. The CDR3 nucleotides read TGTGCCAGCAAGACGGGGAACACTGAAGCTTTCTTT.

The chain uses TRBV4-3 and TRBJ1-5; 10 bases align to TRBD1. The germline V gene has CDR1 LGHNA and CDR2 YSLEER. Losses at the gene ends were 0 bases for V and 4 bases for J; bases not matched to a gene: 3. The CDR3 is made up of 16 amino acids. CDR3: CASSQDWDRGNQPQHF. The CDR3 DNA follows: TGCGCCAGCAGCCAAGATTGGGACAGGGGAAATCAGCCCCAGCATTTT.

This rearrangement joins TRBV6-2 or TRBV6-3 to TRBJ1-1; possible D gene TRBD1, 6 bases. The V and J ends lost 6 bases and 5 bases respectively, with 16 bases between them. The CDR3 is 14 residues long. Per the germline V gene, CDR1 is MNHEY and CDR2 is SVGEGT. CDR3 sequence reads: CASSPWRGATEAFF. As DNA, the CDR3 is TGTGCCAGCAGCCCCTGGCGGGGGGCGACTGAAGCTTTCTTT.

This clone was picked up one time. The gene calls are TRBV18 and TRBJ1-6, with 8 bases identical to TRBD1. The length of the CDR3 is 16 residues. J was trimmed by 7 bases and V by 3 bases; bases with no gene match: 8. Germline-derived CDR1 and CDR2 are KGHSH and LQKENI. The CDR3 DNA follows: TGTGCCAGCTCACCCCCGAGCCGGACAGGGAATTCACCCCTCCACTTT. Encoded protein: CASSPPSRTGNSPLHF.

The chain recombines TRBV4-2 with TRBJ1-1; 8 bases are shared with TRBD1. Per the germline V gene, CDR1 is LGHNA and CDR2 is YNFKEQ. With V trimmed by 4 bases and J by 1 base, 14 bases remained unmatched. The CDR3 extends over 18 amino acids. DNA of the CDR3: TGTGCCAGCAGCCGCGAACCTCTCAGGGGGCGGAGGAACACTGAAGCTTTCTTT. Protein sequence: CASSREPLRGRRNTEAFF.

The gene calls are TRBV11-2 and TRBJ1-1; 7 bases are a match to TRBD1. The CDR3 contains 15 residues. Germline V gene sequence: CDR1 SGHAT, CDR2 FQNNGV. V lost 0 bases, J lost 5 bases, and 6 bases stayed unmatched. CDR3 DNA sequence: TGTGCCAGCAGCTTAGAGTCAGGGGGTGTTACTGAAGCTTTCTTT. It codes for CASSLESGGVTEAFF.

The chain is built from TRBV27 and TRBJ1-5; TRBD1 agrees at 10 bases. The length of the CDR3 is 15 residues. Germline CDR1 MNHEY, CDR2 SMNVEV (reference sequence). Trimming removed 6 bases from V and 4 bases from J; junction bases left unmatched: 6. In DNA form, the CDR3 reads TGTGCCAGCAGCCGAAGGGACAGGGGAAATCAGCCCCAGCATTTT. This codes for CASSRRDRGNQPQHF.